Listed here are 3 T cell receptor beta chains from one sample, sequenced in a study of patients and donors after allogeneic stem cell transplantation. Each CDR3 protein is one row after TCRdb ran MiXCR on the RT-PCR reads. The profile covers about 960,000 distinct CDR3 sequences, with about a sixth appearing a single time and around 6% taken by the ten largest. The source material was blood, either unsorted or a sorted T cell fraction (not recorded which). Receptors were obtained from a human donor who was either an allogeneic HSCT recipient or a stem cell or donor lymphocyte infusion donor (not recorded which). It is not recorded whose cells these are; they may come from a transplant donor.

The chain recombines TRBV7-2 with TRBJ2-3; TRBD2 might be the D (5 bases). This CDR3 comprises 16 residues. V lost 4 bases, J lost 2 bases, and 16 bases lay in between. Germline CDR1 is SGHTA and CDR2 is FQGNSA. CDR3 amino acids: CASSYNSGGFTDTQYF. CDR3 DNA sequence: TGTGCCAGCAGCTATAACAGCGGAGGTTTCACAGATACGCAGTATTTT.

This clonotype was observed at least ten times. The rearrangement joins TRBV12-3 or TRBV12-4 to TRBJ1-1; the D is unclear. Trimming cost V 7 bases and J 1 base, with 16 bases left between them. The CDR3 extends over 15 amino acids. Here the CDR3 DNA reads TGTGCCAGCACCTTAATGGCGCGTCCGAACACTGAAGCTTTCTTT. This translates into CASTLMARPNTEAFF.

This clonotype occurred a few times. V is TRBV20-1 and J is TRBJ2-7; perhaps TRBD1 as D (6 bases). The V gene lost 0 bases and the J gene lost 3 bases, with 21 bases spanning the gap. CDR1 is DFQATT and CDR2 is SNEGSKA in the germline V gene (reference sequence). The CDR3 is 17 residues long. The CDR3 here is CSARDKTQGPRIYEQYF. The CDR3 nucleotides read TGCAGTGCTAGAGATAAGACACAGGGCCCTAGAATCTACGAGCAGTACTTC.